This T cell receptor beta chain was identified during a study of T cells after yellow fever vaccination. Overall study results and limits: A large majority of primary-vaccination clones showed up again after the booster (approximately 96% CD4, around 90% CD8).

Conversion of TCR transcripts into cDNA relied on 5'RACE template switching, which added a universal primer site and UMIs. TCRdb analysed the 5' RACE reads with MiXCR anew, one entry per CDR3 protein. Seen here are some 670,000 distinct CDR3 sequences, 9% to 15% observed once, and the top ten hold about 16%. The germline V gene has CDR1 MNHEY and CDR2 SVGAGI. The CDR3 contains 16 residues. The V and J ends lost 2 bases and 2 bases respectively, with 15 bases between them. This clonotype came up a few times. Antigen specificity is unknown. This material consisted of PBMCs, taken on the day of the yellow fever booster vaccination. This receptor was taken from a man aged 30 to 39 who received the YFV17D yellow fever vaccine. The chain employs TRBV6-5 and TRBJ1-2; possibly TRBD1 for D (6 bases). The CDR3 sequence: CASSYGQTVGNYGYTF. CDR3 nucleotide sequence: TGTGCCAGCAGTTACGGACAGACCGTGGGGAACTATGGCTACACCTTC.